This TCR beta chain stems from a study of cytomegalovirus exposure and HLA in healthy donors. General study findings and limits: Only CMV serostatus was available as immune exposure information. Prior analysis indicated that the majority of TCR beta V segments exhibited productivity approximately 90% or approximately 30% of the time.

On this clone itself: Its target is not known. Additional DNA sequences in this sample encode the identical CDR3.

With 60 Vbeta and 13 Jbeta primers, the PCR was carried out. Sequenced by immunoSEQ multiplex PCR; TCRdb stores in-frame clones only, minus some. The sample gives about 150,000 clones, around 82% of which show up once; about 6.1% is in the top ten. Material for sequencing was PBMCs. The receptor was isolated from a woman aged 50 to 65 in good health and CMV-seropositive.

The CDR3 DNA is TGCGCCAGCAGTCCTTCGGGGGGTTCCTACAATGAGCAGTTCTTC. Translating gives CASSPSGGSYNEQFF. The rearrangement uses TRBV5-1 and TRBJ2-1, with TRBD2 matching over 7 bases. Germline-derived CDR1 and CDR2 are SGHRS and YFSETQ. V shed 5 bases, J shed 1 base, and the junction held 6 bases outside the gene matches. CDR3 length: 15 amino acids.